A single sample gave rise to the 18 T cell receptor beta chains below, sequenced in a study of spatial heterogeneity in lung cancer. Study results and limitations: The number of expanded tumor alpha and beta chains correlated with mutation number.

No antigens are known for them. Time point meaning: sample taken at primary tumor resection. One entry per CDR3 protein, called by TCRdb with MiXCR from the 5' RACE reads. The table records about 9,200 distinct CDR3 sequences, around 8.4% of them present only once. The starting material was lung tumor tissue, obtained at surgery. All receptors come from a male donor with early-stage non-small cell lung cancer.

This clonotype is medium-sized by share. V gene TRBV20-1 combines with J gene TRBJ2-7; TRBD2 agrees at 10 bases. Germline V gives CDR1 DFQATT, CDR2 SNEGSKA (reference sequence). V lost 8 bases to trimming and J lost 3 bases; unmatched junction nucleotides: 7. The CDR3 consists of 13 residues. The CDR3 sequence: CSPRTSGYYEQYF. CDR3 bases: TGCAGTCCCCGGACTAGCGGCTACTACGAGCAGTACTTC.

The chain links TRBV7-2 to TRBJ1-5; 10 bases align to TRBD1. There are 15 residues in the CDR3. Unmatched junction bases numbered 4, after V lost 6 bases and J lost 2 bases. CDR1 is SGHTA and CDR2 is FQGNSA in the germline V gene. The CDR3 loop reads CASSWTGGGNQPQHF. The DNA of the CDR3 is TGTGCCAGCAGTTGGACAGGGGGAGGCAATCAGCCCCAGCATTTT. The whole variable domain, remainder taken from reference TRBV7-2 and TRBJ1-5, is GAGVSQSPSNKVTEKGKDVELRCDPISGHTALYWYRQSLGQGLEFLIYFQGNSAPDKSGLPSDRFSAERTGGSVSTLTIQRTQQEDSAVYLCASSWTGGGNQPQHFGDGTRLSIL.

This clonotype appeared a few times. The CDR3 DNA sequence: TGTGCCAGCAGTTGGGGACAGGGGTCTTACGAGCAGTACTTC. Translated: CASSWGQGSYEQYF. This chain joins TRBV12-3 or TRBV12-4 and TRBJ2-7, with TRBD1 matching 10 bases. The junction had 4 bases not matched to a gene; V was cut back by 4 bases and J by 4 bases. The CDR3 covers 14 residues.

This clonotype occurred many times. The V and J genes are TRBV29-1 and TRBJ2-2; no reliable D call. The CDR3 sequence is 13 residues long. Germline V gene data show CDR1 as SQVTM and CDR2 as ANQGSEA. The V end lost 3 bases, the J end lost 0 bases, and 5 bases lay between the germline ends. CDR3 sequence reads: CSVERTNTGELFF. The DNA of the CDR3 is TGCAGCGTTGAGAGGACGAACACCGGGGAGCTGTTTTTT.

Comments on this clonotype: A single base separates this from a much larger clone, so it may be a read error. This CDR3 is missing its conserved last phenylalanine or tryptophan, likely due to a read error. The V and J genes are TRBV7-7 and TRBJ2-5, with unresolved D. CDR3 size: 13 residues. The germline V gene has CDR1 SSHAT and CDR2 FNYEAQ (reference sequence). The CDR3 region is CASSLGLEETQYS. The CDR3 DNA sequence: TGTGCTAGCAGCTTAGGCCTAGAAGAGACCCAGTACTCC.

This clonotype was picked up many times. The genes are TRBV7-2 and TRBJ2-3; a possible D gene is TRBD2 (6 bases). This CDR3 has 14 amino acids. Germline CDR1 SGHTA, CDR2 FQGNSA. The germline V and J ends were trimmed by 8 bases and 3 bases, with 15 bases remaining between them. The CDR3 bases are TGTGCCAGCGCTTCGAGCGGGTATACAGATACGCAGTATTTT. Protein: CASASSGYTDTQYF.

The chain has TRBV5-1 and TRBJ2-5; 10 bases are a match to TRBD2. In germline, CDR1 is SGHRS, CDR2 YFSETQ. V was pared by 4 bases and J by 4 bases, with 4 bases of the junction left unmatched. The CDR3 length is 14 residues. CDR3 loop: CASSIERGGETQYF. CDR3 bases: TGCGCCAGCAGCATCGAGCGGGGGGGAGAGACCCAGTACTTC.

A few counts support this clonotype. The V gene is TRBV10-3, the J gene TRBJ1-1; 9 bases are shared with TRBD1. The CDR3 has 17 amino acids. Unmatched junction bases numbered 12, after V lost 6 bases and J lost 1 base. Germline CDR1 ENHRY, CDR2 SYGVKD. The CDR3 DNA follows: TGTGCCATCAGGACGGGACAGGGCTACTTCGAGAACACTGAAGCTTTCTTT. The encoded protein is CAIRTGQGYFENTEAFF.

This clonotype is labeled medium-sized. This sequence joins TRBV6-1 and TRBJ2-7, with a weak D call TRBD2 (6 bases). Germline V lookup: CDR1 MNHNS, CDR2 SASEGT. V was pared by 6 bases and J by 2 bases, with 11 bases between. There are 13 residues in the CDR3. CDR3 nucleotide sequence: TGTGCCAGCAGGGGGGGATCCACCTACGAGCAGTACTTC. This codes for CASRGGSTYEQYF.

In this sample, this clonotype turned up many times. The chain recombines TRBV13 with TRBJ2-7; D is undetermined. V was pared by 5 bases and J by 3 bases, with 11 bases between. This CDR3 region has 13 residues. Germline-derived CDR1 and CDR2 are PRHDT and FYEKMQ (reference sequence). CDR3 coding DNA: TGTGCCAGCAGCGCAAAGGACCGCTACGAGCAGTACTTC. This translates into CASSAKDRYEQYF.

This clonotype has a count of ten or more. The rearrangement joins TRBV11-2 to TRBJ2-4; 8 bases are a match to TRBD1. The CDR3 covers 14 residues. With V trimmed by 4 bases and J by 8 bases, 7 bases remained unmatched. CDR1 is SGHAT and CDR2 is FQNNGV in the germline V gene. The CDR3: CASSWQGASDIQYF. The CDR3 nucleotides are TGTGCCAGCAGCTGGCAGGGGGCGTCGGACATTCAGTACTTC.

The chain combines TRBV11-1 with TRBJ2-7, with 8 bases aligning to TRBD2. Per germline, CDR1 SGHAT and CDR2 FQDESV (reference sequence). The CDR3 is made up of 13 amino acids. V dropped 5 bases and J dropped 2; count of bases not matched to a gene: 2. The CDR3 DNA reads as TGTGCCAGCAGCCGGGAGGGTGCCTACGAGCAGTACTTC. Translated, it gives CASSREGAYEQYF.

The table lists this clonotype with a few counts. The chain joins TRBV7-9 to TRBJ1-5; TRBD1 might be the D (5 bases). Deletions cut 4 bases from V and 5 bases from J, with 15 bases between. Germline V gene lookup returns CDR1 SEHNR and CDR2 FQNEAQ (reference sequence). This CDR3 has 15 amino acids. The CDR3 DNA is TGTGCCAGCAGCTCCTCGGCCGGGGGGGATCAGCCCCAGCATTTT. Translating gives CASSSSAGGDQPQHF.

There are many counts of this clonotype. The rearrangement joins TRBV20-1 to TRBJ1-2; a weak D match, TRBD1 (5 bases). V was clipped by 6 bases and J by 4 bases, with 15 bases between them. CDR3 length: 13 residues. Germline V gene lookup returns CDR1 DFQATT and CDR2 SNEGSKA (reference sequence). The CDR3: CSATFGTAYGYTF. As DNA, the CDR3 is TGCAGTGCCACATTCGGGACGGCCTATGGCTACACCTTC.

The chain has TRBV9 and TRBJ2-7; D gene unclear. V lost 4 bases, J lost 0 bases, and 5 bases lay in between. The germline V gene encodes CDR1 SGDLS and CDR2 YYNGEE. The CDR3 runs 12 residues. The CDR3 loop is CASSRNSYEQYF. The DNA of the CDR3 is TGTGCCAGCAGCCGGAACTCCTACGAGCAGTACTTC.

This clonotype occurred many times. The rearrangement joins TRBV20-1 to TRBJ1-6, with 7 bases aligning to TRBD1. Germline V gene lookup returns CDR1 DFQATT and CDR2 SNEGSKA (reference sequence). Trimming removed 1 base from V and 5 bases from J; junction bases left unmatched: 8. The CDR3 extends over 16 amino acids. This CDR3 is CSARARQGFNNSPLHF. CDR3 nucleotides: TGCAGTGCTAGAGCCCGACAGGGCTTTAATAATTCACCCCTCCACTTT.

The sample holds many counts of this clonotype. The chain uses TRBV5-1 and TRBJ2-3; 9 bases align to TRBD1. The J segment lost 5 bases and the V segment lost 7 bases, leaving 11 bases of the junction unmatched. The CDR3 consists of 15 residues. The V gene's germline CDR1 is SGHRS and CDR2 YFSETQ. The CDR3 DNA sequence: TGCGCCAGCGTGATGGGACAGGGAACAGGAGATACGCAGTATTTT. Residues: CASVMGQGTGDTQYF. Based on the CDR3 plus reference TRBV5-1 and TRBJ2-3, the full variable domain is KAGVTQTPRYLIKTRGQQVTLSCSPISGHRSVSWYQQTPGQGLQFLFEYFSETQRNKGNFPGRFSGRQFSNSRSEMNVSTLELGDSALYLCASVMGQGTGDTQYFGPGTRLTVL.

This clonotype has more than one count but fewer than ten. This rearrangement joins TRBV20-1 to TRBJ2-3, with D possibly being TRBD1 (6 bases). The V gene's germline CDR1 is DFQATT and CDR2 SNEGSKA (reference sequence). Deletions cut 5 bases from V and 2 bases from J, with 14 bases between. The CDR3 is made up of 14 amino acids. The CDR3 protein is CSAYRGGLTDTQYF. CDR3 DNA sequence: TGCAGTGCTTACCGTGGGGGCCTCACAGATACGCAGTATTTT.